A selection of T cell receptor beta chains follows, all from one sample in a study of CD8+ T cells in alopecia areata. Assay used: immunoSEQ multiplex PCR; TCRdb lists only in-frame clones, some missing. The sample has hundreds of thousands of clones; roughly 64% are singletons. The sample consisted of CD4+ T cells sorted from blood, taken at week 24, from a patient treated with tofacitinib. The receptor source for this set is a human donor with alopecia areata. Both conserved end residues are part of each CDR3. A D gene is named only where the DNA matches it firmly. Rows may omit the clone size; those that give it use once, few, many or a size class.

abundance: .
d_gene: .
j_gene: TRBJ2-5
len: 13
v_gene: TRBV6-5
CDR3nt: TGTGCCAGCAGTCAATTAGCATCGGAGACCCAGTACTTC
CDR3aa: CASSQLASETQYF

abundance: .
d_gene: .
j_gene: TRBJ1-2
len: 15
v_gene: TRBV29-1
CDR3nt: TGCAGCGTCGGTGCCGGACAGTCTCCTAACTATGGCTACACCTTC
CDR3aa: CSVGAGQSPNYGYTF

abundance: .
d_gene: TRBD1
j_gene: TRBJ1-2
len: 13
v_gene: TRBV19
CDR3nt: TGTGCCAGTAACAGGGGGCCCGACTATGGCTACACCTTC
CDR3aa: CASNRGPDYGYTF

abundance: .
d_gene: .
j_gene: TRBJ1-4
len: 13
v_gene: TRBV4-1
CDR3nt: TGCGCCAGCAGAAGAGGAGATCGGGAAAAACTGTTTTTT
CDR3aa: CASRRGDREKLFF

abundance: .
d_gene: .
j_gene: TRBJ2-5
len: 13
v_gene: TRBV7-9
CDR3nt: TGTGCCAGCAGCTTAGGAGGGGAAGAGACCCAGTACTTC
CDR3aa: CASSLGGEETQYF

abundance: .
d_gene: .
j_gene: TRBJ1-2
len: 11
v_gene: TRBV20-1
CDR3nt: TGCAGTAAACCGGGACGGGCAGGTCACACCTTC
CDR3aa: CSKPGRAGHTF

abundance: .
d_gene: TRBD1
j_gene: TRBJ2-7
len: 21
v_gene: TRBV4-3
CDR3nt: TGCGCCAGCAGCCAAGATCTCGTCGGGACAGGCCGAGGATTTCTCTACTACGAGCAGTACTTC
CDR3aa: CASSQDLVGTGRGFLYYEQYF

abundance: .
d_gene: .
j_gene: TRBJ1-2
len: 14
v_gene: TRBV7-6
CDR3nt: TGTGCCAGCAGCCCGACCGTAGGGCCCGGTGGCTACACCTTC
CDR3aa: CASSPTVGPGGYTF

abundance: few
d_gene: .
j_gene: TRBJ2-3
len: 12
v_gene: TRBV9
CDR3nt: TGTGCCAGCAGCGCCAACACAGATACGCAGTATTTT
CDR3aa: CASSANTDTQYF

abundance: few
d_gene: .
j_gene: TRBJ1-6
len: 13
v_gene: TRBV29-1
CDR3nt: TGCAGCGTTGAACAGGATCCGAATTCACCCCTCCACTTT
CDR3aa: CSVEQDPNSPLHF

abundance: few
d_gene: TRBD2
j_gene: TRBJ2-3
len: 16
v_gene: TRBV10-3
CDR3nt: TGTGCCATCAGTGACTTGACTAGCGGCAGCACAGATACGCAGTATTTT
CDR3aa: CAISDLTSGSTDTQYF

abundance: .
d_gene: .
j_gene: TRBJ2-7
len: 17
v_gene: TRBV30
CDR3nt: TGTGCCTGGAGAGCAGGAAACCACCTTCAGCCGCCCTACGAGCAGTACTTC
CDR3aa: CAWRAGNHLQPPYEQYF

abundance: .
d_gene: TRBD1
j_gene: TRBJ1-1
len: 17
v_gene: TRBV12-5
CDR3nt: TGTGCTAGTGGTTTGGTCCTCAGGGGGTCGGCGAACACTGAAGCTTTCTTT
CDR3aa: CASGLVLRGSANTEAFF

abundance: .
d_gene: TRBD2
j_gene: TRBJ2-1
len: 14
v_gene: TRBV5-4
CDR3nt: TGTGCCAGCAGCTCCGGACTAGTTGACAATGAGCAGTTCTTC
CDR3aa: CASSSGLVDNEQFF

abundance: .
d_gene: .
j_gene: TRBJ2-3
len: 12
v_gene: TRBV9
CDR3nt: TGTGCCAGCACCGAGACCACAGATACGCAGTATTTT
CDR3aa: CASTETTDTQYF

abundance: .
d_gene: TRBD1
j_gene: TRBJ2-5
len: 17
v_gene: TRBV15
CDR3nt: TGTGCCACCAGCAGAGACAGACAGGGGTTGGGGCAAGAGACCCAGTACTTC
CDR3aa: CATSRDRQGLGQETQYF

abundance: .
d_gene: .
j_gene: TRBJ2-3
len: 14
v_gene: TRBV30
CDR3nt: TGTGCCTGGAGTCGGGGGTACCCGGGAGATACGCAGTATTTT
CDR3aa: CAWSRGYPGDTQYF

abundance: .
d_gene: .
j_gene: TRBJ2-2
len: 15
v_gene: TRBV6-5
CDR3nt: TGTGCCAGCAATGACGGACGGACGAACACCGGGGAGCTGTTTTTT
CDR3aa: CASNDGRTNTGELFF

abundance: .
d_gene: TRBD1
j_gene: TRBJ1-5
len: 14
v_gene: TRBV30
CDR3nt: TGTGCCTGGAGTGTACGGACAGGGTTACAGCCCCAGCATTTT
CDR3aa: CAWSVRTGLQPQHF

abundance: .
d_gene: TRBD2
j_gene: TRBJ2-2
len: 16
v_gene: TRBV5-4
CDR3nt: TGTGCCAGCAGCTTGGGTGCGGGGGAGCTCACCGGGGAGCTGTTTTTT
CDR3aa: CASSLGAGELTGELFF

abundance: .
d_gene: .
j_gene: TRBJ2-5
len: 12
v_gene: TRBV4-2
CDR3nt: TGTGCCAGCAGCCAAGCGGTAGGGACCCAGTACTTC
CDR3aa: CASSQAVGTQYF

abundance: once
d_gene: .
j_gene: TRBJ2-1
len: 15
v_gene: TRBV15
CDR3nt: TGTGCCACCAGCACCGACCGGAGCTCCTACAATGAGCAGTTCTTC
CDR3aa: CATSTDRSSYNEQFF

abundance: .
d_gene: .
j_gene: TRBJ1-2
len: 13
v_gene: TRBV7-2
CDR3nt: TGTGCCAGCAGAAAACAGGGAAAGAATGGCTACACCTTC
CDR3aa: CASRKQGKNGYTF

abundance: few
d_gene: .
j_gene: TRBJ1-2
len: 9
v_gene: TRBV29-1
CDR3nt: TGCAGCGTTGAACAGGGCGGCACCTTC
CDR3aa: CSVEQGGTF

abundance: few
d_gene: TRBD1
j_gene: TRBJ2-7
len: 14
v_gene: TRBV9
CDR3nt: TGTGCCAGCAGCCCCAGACAGGGAGTGTACGAGCAGTACTTC
CDR3aa: CASSPRQGVYEQYF

abundance: once
d_gene: .
j_gene: TRBJ1-2
len: 13
v_gene: TRBV25-1
CDR3nt: TGTGCCAGCAGTGAATCGTCCCCTCCCGGCTACACCTTC
CDR3aa: CASSESSPPGYTF

abundance: .
d_gene: TRBD1
j_gene: TRBJ1-1
len: 15
v_gene: TRBV25-1
CDR3nt: TGTGCCAGCAGTGAATCCCGGACAGGGCCCACTGAAGCTTTCTTT
CDR3aa: CASSESRTGPTEAFF

abundance: .
d_gene: .
j_gene: TRBJ1-1
len: 13
v_gene: TRBV11-3
CDR3nt: TGTGCCAGCAGCTTATTCCTCAACACTGAAGCTTTCTTT
CDR3aa: CASSLFLNTEAFF

abundance: .
d_gene: .
j_gene: TRBJ1-1
len: 14
v_gene: TRBV15
CDR3nt: TGTGCCACCAGCAGAGAAAGAGGGGGAACTGAAGCTTTCTTT
CDR3aa: CATSRERGGTEAFF

abundance: .
d_gene: .
j_gene: TRBJ2-7
len: 12
v_gene: TRBV30
CDR3nt: TGTGCCAGCCAACAGGGTTCCTACGAGCAGTACTTC
CDR3aa: CASQQGSYEQYF

abundance: .
d_gene: .
j_gene: TRBJ2-1
len: 16
v_gene: TRBV30
CDR3nt: TGTGCCTGGAGTGTTGCTAGGGTCCCCGGCTACAATGAGCAGTTCTTC
CDR3aa: CAWSVARVPGYNEQFF

abundance: .
d_gene: .
j_gene: TRBJ1-2
len: 12
v_gene: TRBV4-3
CDR3nt: TGCGCCAGCAGCCACTTTTCTTATGGCTACACCTTC
CDR3aa: CASSHFSYGYTF

abundance: .
d_gene: .
j_gene: TRBJ2-2
len: 16
v_gene: TRBV12-5
CDR3nt: TGTGCTAGTGGTTTGGGACCGGGACTGTACACCGGGGAGCTGTTTTTT
CDR3aa: CASGLGPGLYTGELFF

abundance: .
d_gene: .
j_gene: TRBJ1-2
len: 16
v_gene: TRBV9
CDR3nt: TGTGCCAGCAGCCCAAGATTAACGGGAAAAGGCTATGGCTACACCTTC
CDR3aa: CASSPRLTGKGYGYTF

abundance: .
d_gene: .
j_gene: TRBJ2-7
len: 15
v_gene: TRBV2
CDR3nt: TGTGCCAGCAGCCGTTACAGGGTCATGGCGGACGAGCAGTACTTC
CDR3aa: CASSRYRVMADEQYF

abundance: once
d_gene: TRBD2
j_gene: TRBJ2-3
len: 14
v_gene: TRBV27
CDR3nt: TGTGCCAGCAGTTTTCGGGGGGGGGCAGATACGCAGTATTTT
CDR3aa: CASSFRGGADTQYF

abundance: .
d_gene: .
j_gene: TRBJ2-7
len: 17
v_gene: TRBV7-9
CDR3nt: TGTGCCAGCAGCTTAGCCCCCGGGACAACTACAAACTACGAGCAGTACTTC
CDR3aa: CASSLAPGTTTNYEQYF

abundance: .
d_gene: .
j_gene: TRBJ2-5
len: 13
v_gene: TRBV11-2
CDR3nt: TGTGCCAGCAGCTTCATTAACCAAGAGACCCAGTACTTC
CDR3aa: CASSFINQETQYF

abundance: .
d_gene: TRBD1
j_gene: TRBJ2-7
len: 12
v_gene: TRBV29-1
CDR3nt: TGCAGCGTGCCAAAACAGGGGCGCGAGCAGTACTTC
CDR3aa: CSVPKQGREQYF

abundance: .
d_gene: .
j_gene: TRBJ2-7
len: 11
v_gene: TRBV29-1
CDR3nt: TGCAGCGTCCTCATCTCCTACGAGCAGTACTTC
CDR3aa: CSVLISYEQYF

abundance: .
d_gene: .
j_gene: TRBJ1-2
len: 10
v_gene: TRBV29-1
CDR3nt: TGCAGCGTTGAAGGGGATGGCTACACCTTC
CDR3aa: CSVEGDGYTF

abundance: .
d_gene: .
j_gene: TRBJ1-2
len: 14
v_gene: TRBV10-3
CDR3nt: TGTGCCACCCGACCAGTGGGCGCAAACTATGGCTACACCTTC
CDR3aa: CATRPVGANYGYTF

abundance: .
d_gene: TRBD1
j_gene: TRBJ1-5
len: 13
v_gene: TRBV2
CDR3nt: TGTGCCAGCGGAGGGACAGTAGATCAGCCCCAGCATTTT
CDR3aa: CASGGTVDQPQHF

abundance: .
d_gene: TRBD1
j_gene: TRBJ1-2
len: 14
v_gene: TRBV19
CDR3nt: TGTGCCAGTAGGATCCAGGGGGCAGACTATGGCTACACCTTC
CDR3aa: CASRIQGADYGYTF

abundance: .
d_gene: TRBD2
j_gene: TRBJ2-7
len: 14
v_gene: TRBV27
CDR3nt: TGTGCCAGTGTATCGCGGGAGCCCCCCTACGAGCAGTACTTC
CDR3aa: CASVSREPPYEQYF